The 21 T cell receptor beta chains in this list originate from one sample, sequenced in a study of CD8+ T cells in alopecia areata. Following extraction, RNA underwent reverse transcription to cDNA, which served as the sequencing template. TCRdb's copy holds only in-frame clones and misses some; the assay was immunoSEQ multiplex PCR. In the table there are about 150,000 clones, more than 40% of which are singletons. Material for sequencing was CD4+ T cells sorted from blood. The receptors stem from a human donor with alopecia areata.

The sample holds a few counts of this clone. This chain connects TRBV5-4 to TRBJ2-5; 9 positions agree with TRBD1. Germline CDR1 reads SGHNT; CDR2 reads YYREEE (reference sequence). Germline trimming cut 3 bases from V and 1 base from J; bases unmatched to any gene: 4. The CDR3 runs 15 residues. The CDR3 sequence is CASSSDRGPQETQYF. CDR3 coding DNA: TGTGCCAGCAGCTCGGACAGGGGACCCCAAGAGACCCAGTACTTC.

This clone was observed a few times. The chain combines TRBV30 with TRBJ2-4, with D hard to call. The germline V gene encodes CDR1 GTSNPN and CDR2 SVGIG (reference sequence). The CDR3 runs 13 residues. Trimming pared 1 base from V and 0 bases from J, leaving 4 bases between. The CDR3 protein is CAWSGLAKNIQYF. The CDR3 DNA is TGTGCCTGGAGTGGCCTAGCCAAAAACATTCAGTACTTC.

This sequence joins TRBV7-3 and TRBJ2-5; maybe TRBD1 (5 bases). V lost 2 bases to trimming and J lost 0 bases, with 7 bases between them. CDR1 SGHTA and CDR2 FQGTGA come from the germline V gene. CDR3 size: 14 residues. The chain's CDR3 is CASSLSGNQETQYF. The CDR3 DNA reads TGTGCCAGCAGCTTATCAGGGAACCAAGAGACCCAGTACTTC.

There are a few counts of this clone. For the CDR3, the DNA is TGTGCCAGCAGCTTATATGGGACGGACTCCCCTCGGGGGGTACGGCAGTACTTC. This encodes CASSLYGTDSPRGVRQYF. V and J are TRBV11-2 and TRBJ2-7; 7 bases match TRBD2. With 2 bases clipped from V and 9 bases from J, the junction kept 22 bases outside the gene matches. Germline V lookup: CDR1 SGHAT, CDR2 FQNNGV. This CDR3 is 18 amino acids long.

The chain uses TRBV30 and TRBJ2-1, with 15 nucleotides matching TRBD2. Per the germline V gene, CDR1 is GTSNPN and CDR2 is SVGIG (reference sequence). The CDR3 is 15 amino acids. The J segment lost 10 bases and the V segment lost 6 bases, leaving 10 bases of the junction unmatched. DNA for the CDR3: TGTGCCTGCTCCCCCGGGACTAGCGGGAGGTACGAGCAGTTCTTC. It translates to CACSPGTSGRYEQFF.

This sequence joins TRBV27 and TRBJ2-7, with D possibly being TRBD2 (5 bases). This CDR3 has 15 amino acids. The germline gives CDR1 MNHEY, CDR2 SMNVEV (reference sequence). V lost 5 bases, J lost 0 bases, and 14 bases lay in between. The CDR3 bases are TGTGCCAGCAGTCCCCGGGGTACCTACTCCTACGAGCAGTACTTC. Translating it yields CASSPRGTYSYEQYF.

The chain employs TRBV5-1 and TRBJ2-7, with TRBD2 matching over 9 bases. Germline V gene lookup returns CDR1 SGHRS and CDR2 YFSETQ. V trimming: 0 bases; J trimming: 3 bases; junction bases outside the gene matches: 13. This CDR3 contains 18 residues. Here the CDR3 reads CASSLEMSAGGPNYEQYF. As DNA, the CDR3 is TGCGCCAGCAGCTTGGAGATGAGTGCGGGAGGGCCGAACTACGAGCAGTACTTC. The full variable domain, with the rest looked up from reference TRBV5-1 and TRBJ2-7, is KAGVTQTPRYLIKTRGQQVTLSCSPISGHRSVSWYQQTPGQGLQFLFEYFSETQRNKGNFPGRFSGRQFSNSRSEMNVSTLELGDSALYLCASSLEMSAGGPNYEQYFGPGTRLTVT.

There are a few counts of this clone. The chain carries TRBV29-1 and TRBJ2-1, with 9 bases aligning to TRBD2. Losses at the gene ends were 0 bases for V and 10 bases for J; bases not matched to a gene: 7. The germline V gene has CDR1 SQVTM and CDR2 ANQGSEA. The CDR3 runs 14 residues. CDR3 loop: CSVEEWTSETEQFF. The CDR3 coding sequence is TGCAGCGTTGAAGAGTGGACTAGCGAAACCGAGCAGTTCTTC.

This clone was seen a handful of times. V and J are TRBV29-1 and TRBJ2-5; D is ambiguous. The CDR3 sequence is 11 residues long. V lost 4 bases, J lost 2 bases, and 5 bases lay in between. Germline CDR1 is SQVTM and CDR2 is ANQGSEA. CDR3 sequence reads: CSVGPQETQYF. CDR3 sequence (DNA): TGCAGCGTTGGGCCGCAAGAGACCCAGTACTTC.

This chain joins TRBV5-1 and TRBJ2-3; TRBD2 aligns across 8 bases. J lost 6 bases, V lost 4 bases, and 4 bases had no gene match. Germline CDR1 SGHRS, CDR2 YFSETQ. The CDR3 contains 13 residues. The CDR3 DNA is TGCGCCAGCAGCCCCAGACTAGCGGATACGCAGTATTTT. This sequence encodes CASSPRLADTQYF.

The V call is TRBV5-1, the J call TRBJ2-7; unclear D gene. Germline values: CDR1 SGHRS, CDR2 YFSETQ. The CDR3 extends over 14 amino acids. Trimming removed 0 bases from V and 2 bases from J, with 9 bases in between. The CDR3 reads CASSLAGSPYEQYF. CDR3 in DNA: TGCGCCAGCAGCTTGGCCGGGTCCCCCTACGAGCAGTACTTC.

The rearrangement joins TRBV25-1 to TRBJ2-1, with D tentatively TRBD2 (8 bases). Germline V gene sequence: CDR1 MGHDK, CDR2 SYGVNS. CDR3 length: 17 residues. V was trimmed by 6 bases and J by 8 bases, leaving 26 bases between them. The CDR3 is CASRATTGIVTSDEQFF. DNA of the CDR3: TGTGCCAGCAGAGCCACGACAGGGATCGTGACTAGCGATGAGCAGTTCTTC.

This clone was recorded a few times. The chain couples TRBV6-5 to TRBJ2-3; TRBD2 matches at 9 bases. The germline V gene has CDR1 MNHEY and CDR2 SVGAGI. The CDR3 is 15 residues long. The ends lost 6 bases at V and 3 bases at J; junction bases unmatched: 7. The CDR3 region has the DNA TGTGCCAGCAGCCCTAGCGGGATAGGTACAGATACGCAGTATTTT. Its protein is CASSPSGIGTDTQYF.

The rearrangement links TRBV29-1 to TRBJ2-2; D may match TRBD1 or TRBD2 (6 bases each). Germline V CDR1 and CDR2: SQVTM, ANQGSEA. The CDR3 is 14 residues long. The V and J ends lost 7 bases and 2 bases respectively, with 14 bases between them. CDR3 loop: CSAARGLNTGELFF. CDR3 bases: TGCAGCGCAGCACGGGGGCTTAACACCGGGGAGCTGTTTTTT.

On this clone: At one of its ends the junction is not consistent with the germline gene, which may arise from a read error. V usage is TRBV7-9 and J usage is TRBJ2-3; perhaps TRBD1 as D (6 bases). Germline V lookup: CDR1 SEHNR, CDR2 FQNEAQ (reference sequence). The CDR3 loop spans 14 amino acids. In nucleotides, the CDR3 is TGTGCCGGCAGCCCGACAGGTTTGGGAGATACGCAGTATTTT. This sequence encodes CAGSPTGLGDTQYF.

This clone was seen a few times. The CDR3: CSVVEGVANQPQHF. For the CDR3, the DNA is TGCAGCGTTGTGGAGGGGGTGGCCAATCAGCCCCAGCATTTT. The V gene is TRBV29-1, the J gene TRBJ1-5, with a tentative D call TRBD1 (6 bases). The CDR3 consists of 14 residues. From germline, CDR1 is SQVTM and CDR2 ANQGSEA. The V end was cut by 4 bases, the J end by 3 bases, with 13 bases between.

The chain links TRBV5-6 to TRBJ2-3; D possibly matches TRBD1 or TRBD2 (5 bases each). This CDR3 contains 15 residues. Germline CDR1 reads SGHDT; CDR2 reads YYEEEE. The V end lost 3 bases, the J end lost 1 base, and 12 bases lay between the germline ends. CDR3 sequence (DNA): TGTGCCAGCAGCTCTCCGGGGCTAGGCACAGATACGCAGTATTTT. Its protein product is CASSSPGLGTDTQYF.

The J gene is TRBJ2-3, the V gene TRBV28; no clear D. In germline, CDR1 is MDHEN, CDR2 SYDVKM. The CDR3 contains 16 residues. V dropped 5 bases and J dropped 0 bases, with 15 bases sitting between them. This CDR3 reads CASSVWQSKSTDTQYF. CDR3 coding DNA: TGTGCCAGCAGTGTGTGGCAGTCAAAAAGCACAGATACGCAGTATTTT. Variable domain in full (rest from reference TRBV28 and TRBJ2-3): DVKVTQSSRYLVKRTGEKVFLECVQDMDHENMFWYRQDPGLGLRLIYFSYDVKMKEKGDIPEGYSVSREKKERFSLILESASTNQTSMYLCASSVWQSKSTDTQYFGPGTRLTVL.

V and J are TRBV6-5 and TRBJ2-5, with TRBD2 matching over 12 bases. The CDR3 runs 15 residues. In germline, CDR1 is MNHEY, CDR2 SVGAGI. V dropped 8 bases and J dropped 2; count of bases not matched to a gene: 6. CDR3 nucleotides: TGTGCCAGCCGCCTAGCGGGAGGGCCTCAAGAGACCCAGTACTTC. Residues: CASRLAGGPQETQYF.

The V and J genes are TRBV11-2 and TRBJ1-2; no clear D gene. The germline V gene encodes CDR1 SGHAT and CDR2 FQNNGV. V gave up 4 bases and J gave up 4 bases, with 13 bases separating them. The CDR3 consists of 14 residues. The CDR3 sequence: CASSYEAAGYGYTF. In nucleotides, the CDR3 is TGTGCCAGCAGCTATGAGGCTGCGGGCTATGGCTACACCTTC.

The chain couples TRBV6-5 to TRBJ2-7; D is possibly TRBD2 (7 bases). Trimming shortened V by 8 bases and J by 9 bases, and 23 bases separated the two germline ends. The CDR3 loop spans 14 amino acids. Germline V gene sequence: CDR1 MNHEY, CDR2 SVGAGI. The CDR3 loop reads CASRGGARGGRQYF. The CDR3, as DNA: TGTGCCAGCCGAGGGGGGGCGCGGGGCGGTCGGCAGTACTTC.